Listed below are T cell receptor beta chains from one sample, sequenced in a study of OX40 agonist ivuxolimab in advanced cancers. Repertoires were generated with immunoSEQ multiplex PCR, while TCRdb's copy carries only in-frame clones and drops some. This table holds more than 30,000 clones, under 85% found once. Source: CD4+ or CD8+ T cells sorted from blood, taken in a trial of the OX40 agonist ivuxolimab. These receptor sequences come from an adult with an advanced solid tumor such as melanoma, head and neck, liver or kidney cancer. Both conserved end residues are part of each CDR3. The D gene is left open where the match is weak. Not all rows give a size; the values are once, few, many and, for expanded clones, a class.

V gene	D gene	clone size	J gene	CDR3 DNA	CDR3 protein
TRBV6-6	NA	NA	TRBJ2-5	TGTGCCAGCAGTTACTTGGGGTCTCAAGAGACCCAGTACTTC	CASSYLGSQETQYF
TRBV7-9	NA	few	TRBJ1-2	TGTGCCAGCAGCCTGCCCATGATGTATGGCTACACCTTC	CASSLPMMYGYTF
TRBV10-3	TRBD1	once	TRBJ1-1	TGTGCCATCAGGGGAAAAACAGGGGACAGTGAAGCTTTCTTT	CAIRGKTGDSEAFF
TRBV7-9	TRBD2	NA	TRBJ2-1	TGTGCCAGCAGCCCCCGACTAGCGGGGTACAGTGAGCAGTTCTTC	CASSPRLAGYSEQFF
TRBV19	NA	few	TRBJ1-1	TGTGCCAGTAATACCAACACTGAAGCTTTCTTT	CASNTNTEAFF
TRBV29-1	NA	NA	TRBJ1-2	TGCAGCGTTGAAAAATGGGGTGGGGTGGATGGCTACACCTTC	CSVEKWGGVDGYTF
TRBV30	NA	NA	TRBJ1-3	TGTGCCTGGGATACAGGGAGCTCTGGAAACACCATATATTTT	CAWDTGSSGNTIYF
TRBV2	NA	NA	TRBJ2-3	TGTGCCAGCCGCAGGGTAGATACGCAGTATTTT	CASRRVDTQYF
TRBV6-5	NA	NA	TRBJ2-2	TGTGCCAGCAGTTCGACCCGGGAGAACACCGGGGAGCTGTTTTTT	CASSSTRENTGELFF
TRBV6-4	TRBD1	NA	TRBJ2-2	TGTGCCAGCAGGGACAGGGCCGGGGAGCTGTTTTTT	CASRDRAGELFF
TRBV5-1	TRBD1	NA	TRBJ1-1	TGCGCCAGCAGCCGTGAGGGGGCCCGAAAGAACACTGAAGCTTTCTTT	CASSREGARKNTEAFF
TRBV18	NA	NA	TRBJ2-2	TGTGCCAGCTCACAGACGAACACCGGGGAGCTGTTTTTT	CASSQTNTGELFF
TRBV4-1	NA	NA	TRBJ2-7	TGTGCCAGCAGCCCGGTAGTAGGGGGGGGCGGCCACGAGCAGTACTTC	CASSPVVGGGGHEQYF
TRBV5-1	TRBD1	NA	TRBJ1-2	TGCGCCAGCAGCTCAGGGGGCGCGGGCTATGGCTACACCTTC	CASSSGGAGYGYTF
TRBV19	NA	NA	TRBJ1-3	TGTGCCAGTAAACGCGATGGGGTGGTCGGAAACACCATATATTTT	CASKRDGVVGNTIYF
TRBV10-3	NA	once	TRBJ1-5	TGTGCCATCAGAAACCAGGGGAATCAGCCCCAGCATTTT	CAIRNQGNQPQHF
TRBV4-1	NA	NA	TRBJ1-1	TGCGCCAGCAGCCCCCTCGCCGGGGGATTGTGGGCTGAAGCTTTCTTT	CASSPLAGGLWAEAFF
TRBV30	NA	medium-sized	TRBJ2-7	TGTGCCTGGAGTGTACAGGGATGGAACGAGCAGTACTTC	CAWSVQGWNEQYF
TRBV5-8	NA	NA	TRBJ1-1	TGTGCCAGCAGCTTTCCAGGGGACACTGAAGCTTTCTTT	CASSFPGDTEAFF
TRBV10-1	NA	once	TRBJ1-4	TGCGCCAGCAGTGGGGGGAATAATGAAAAACTGTTTTTT	CASSGGNNEKLFF
TRBV6-5	NA	NA	TRBJ1-1	TGTGCCAGCAGTTGGGAGGGACAGAACACTGAAGCTTTCTTT	CASSWEGQNTEAFF
TRBV4-1	NA	NA	TRBJ2-2	TGCGCCAGCAGCCAATCCGGACAGCCAACCGGGGAGCTGTTTTTT	CASSQSGQPTGELFF
TRBV18	NA	NA	TRBJ2-5	TGTGCCAGCTCGTCAGAAGAGACCCAGTACTTC	CASSSEETQYF
TRBV6-4	TRBD1	NA	TRBJ2-1	TGTGCCAGCAGTGACGGGACAGGTTTATACAATGAGCAGTTCTTC	CASSDGTGLYNEQFF
TRBV7-6	TRBD1	few	TRBJ2-7	TGTGCCAGCAGCCCCCCAGACAGGGGCTACGAGCAGTACTTC	CASSPPDRGYEQYF
TRBV19	NA	NA	TRBJ2-3	TGTGCCAGTGCGACGGGGGTGGGCTCAGATACGCAGTATTTT	CASATGVGSDTQYF
TRBV6-1	NA	NA	TRBJ1-3	TGTGCCAGCAGTGAACGGATCTCTGGAAACACCATATATTTT	CASSERISGNTIYF
TRBV2	NA	NA	TRBJ1-1	TGTGCCAGCATATGGGGAGGGGACACTGAAGCTTTCTTT	CASIWGGDTEAFF
TRBV6-5	NA	NA	TRBJ2-7	TGTGCCAGCAGTGAGTTCGATTCCTACGAGCAGTACTTC	CASSEFDSYEQYF
TRBV18	NA	NA	TRBJ1-1	TGTGCCAGCTCACCCCCACCGGACAGCAACGGTAGGGCTTTCTTT	CASSPPPDSNGRAFF
TRBV6-1	NA	NA	TRBJ1-1	TGTGCCAGCAGTGTAGAGGGGTGGAACACTGAAGCTTTCTTT	CASSVEGWNTEAFF
TRBV5-1	NA	NA	TRBJ2-5	TGCGCCAGCACAGACATATTGGGGGGGGCCGGAGAGACCCAGTACTTC	CASTDILGGAGETQYF
TRBV30	NA	once	TRBJ1-1	TGTGCCTGGGGCCGGGATAACACTGAAGCTTTCTTT	CAWGRDNTEAFF
TRBV27	TRBD2	NA	TRBJ2-5	TGTGCCAGCAGTTTCGGAACATCTAGCGGGGGGGCGGAGACCCAGTACTTC	CASSFGTSSGGAETQYF
TRBV28	TRBD1	NA	TRBJ2-7	TGTGCCAGCACACGAACAGACAGGGGAATTCCCTACGAGCAGTACTTC	CASTRTDRGIPYEQYF
TRBV27	NA	NA	TRBJ1-4	TGTGCCAGCAGTCTAGGGGCCCGAGTGGGTGCAACTAATGAAAAACTGTTTTTT	CASSLGARVGATNEKLFF
TRBV7-9	TRBD2	NA	TRBJ2-1	TGTGCCAGCACCCATCTAGCGGGGGCGGATGAGCAGTTCTTC	CASTHLAGADEQFF
TRBV25-1	NA	NA	TRBJ2-7	TGTGCCAGCAGCGACCAGGGAGTGGGAGTCTTGAGCGAGCAGTACTTC	CASSDQGVGVLSEQYF
TRBV5-6	NA	NA	TRBJ2-5	TGTGCCAGCAGCTACTTTAGCAGGCTTATCAGGGAGACCCAGTACTTC	CASSYFSRLIRETQYF
TRBV10-1	TRBD2	NA	TRBJ2-1	TGCGCCAGCAGTGAAAGCGGGGGGGCATCCTTCAATGAGCAGTTCTTC	CASSESGGASFNEQFF
TRBV15	NA	few	TRBJ2-7	TGTGCCACCAGCAGAGCCGGGGCAGCTTACGAGCAGTACTTC	CATSRAGAAYEQYF
TRBV5-4	TRBD2	NA	TRBJ2-5	TGTGCCACCTCCGACGCCAGCGGGGGACAAGAGACCCAGTACTTC	CATSDASGGQETQYF
TRBV7-6	TRBD1	once	TRBJ1-1	TGTGCCAGCAGCTCGTCCGGGACAGGACACATGAACACTGAAGCTTTCTTT	CASSSSGTGHMNTEAFF
TRBV4-2	NA	few	TRBJ1-4	TGTGCCAGCAGCCAAGGGGGGTCTGGACAGCCGACTCCAACTAATGAAAAACTGTTTTTT	CASSQGGSGQPTPTNEKLFF
TRBV12-5	TRBD2	NA	TRBJ2-3	TGTGCTAGTGGCCTTAGCGGGGGTGTCGATACGCAGTATTTT	CASGLSGGVDTQYF
TRBV7-9	NA	NA	TRBJ1-2	TGTGCCAGCAGCTTCCTGTCTGGGGGTAGAGCTAACTATGGCTACACCTTC	CASSFLSGGRANYGYTF
TRBV6-1	NA	NA	TRBJ1-2	TGTGCCAGCAGTGAAGACAAGACCTATGGCTACACCTTC	CASSEDKTYGYTF
TRBV5-1	NA	few	TRBJ1-1	TGCGCCAGCAGCTCGGCCCAGGTGGTCATCACTGAAGCTTTCTTT	CASSSAQVVITEAFF
TRBV5-1	NA	NA	TRBJ1-6	TGCGCCAGCAGCTTGGTGGGCTTTGGCAATTCACCCCTCCACTTT	CASSLVGFGNSPLHF
TRBV7-8	NA	NA	TRBJ1-2	TGTGCCAGCAGCCCCAATGTGTTGACAGGAACGATGAACTATGGCTACACCTTC	CASSPNVLTGTMNYGYTF
TRBV18	TRBD1	once	TRBJ1-2	TGTGCCAGCTCGCGACAGGGGGATAATGGCTACACCTTC	CASSRQGDNGYTF
TRBV19	NA	NA	TRBJ1-2	TGTGCCAGTAGTATGAGGGGGGCGGTTTATGGCTACACCTTC	CASSMRGAVYGYTF
TRBV30	NA	NA	TRBJ2-7	TGTGCCTGGGGGACCGAACCCCTCTCCTACGAGCAGTACTTC	CAWGTEPLSYEQYF
TRBV7-8	TRBD1	NA	TRBJ1-1	TGTGCCAGCAGCTTACTAGGGGGCGCCGGGAACACTGAAGCTTTCTTT	CASSLLGGAGNTEAFF